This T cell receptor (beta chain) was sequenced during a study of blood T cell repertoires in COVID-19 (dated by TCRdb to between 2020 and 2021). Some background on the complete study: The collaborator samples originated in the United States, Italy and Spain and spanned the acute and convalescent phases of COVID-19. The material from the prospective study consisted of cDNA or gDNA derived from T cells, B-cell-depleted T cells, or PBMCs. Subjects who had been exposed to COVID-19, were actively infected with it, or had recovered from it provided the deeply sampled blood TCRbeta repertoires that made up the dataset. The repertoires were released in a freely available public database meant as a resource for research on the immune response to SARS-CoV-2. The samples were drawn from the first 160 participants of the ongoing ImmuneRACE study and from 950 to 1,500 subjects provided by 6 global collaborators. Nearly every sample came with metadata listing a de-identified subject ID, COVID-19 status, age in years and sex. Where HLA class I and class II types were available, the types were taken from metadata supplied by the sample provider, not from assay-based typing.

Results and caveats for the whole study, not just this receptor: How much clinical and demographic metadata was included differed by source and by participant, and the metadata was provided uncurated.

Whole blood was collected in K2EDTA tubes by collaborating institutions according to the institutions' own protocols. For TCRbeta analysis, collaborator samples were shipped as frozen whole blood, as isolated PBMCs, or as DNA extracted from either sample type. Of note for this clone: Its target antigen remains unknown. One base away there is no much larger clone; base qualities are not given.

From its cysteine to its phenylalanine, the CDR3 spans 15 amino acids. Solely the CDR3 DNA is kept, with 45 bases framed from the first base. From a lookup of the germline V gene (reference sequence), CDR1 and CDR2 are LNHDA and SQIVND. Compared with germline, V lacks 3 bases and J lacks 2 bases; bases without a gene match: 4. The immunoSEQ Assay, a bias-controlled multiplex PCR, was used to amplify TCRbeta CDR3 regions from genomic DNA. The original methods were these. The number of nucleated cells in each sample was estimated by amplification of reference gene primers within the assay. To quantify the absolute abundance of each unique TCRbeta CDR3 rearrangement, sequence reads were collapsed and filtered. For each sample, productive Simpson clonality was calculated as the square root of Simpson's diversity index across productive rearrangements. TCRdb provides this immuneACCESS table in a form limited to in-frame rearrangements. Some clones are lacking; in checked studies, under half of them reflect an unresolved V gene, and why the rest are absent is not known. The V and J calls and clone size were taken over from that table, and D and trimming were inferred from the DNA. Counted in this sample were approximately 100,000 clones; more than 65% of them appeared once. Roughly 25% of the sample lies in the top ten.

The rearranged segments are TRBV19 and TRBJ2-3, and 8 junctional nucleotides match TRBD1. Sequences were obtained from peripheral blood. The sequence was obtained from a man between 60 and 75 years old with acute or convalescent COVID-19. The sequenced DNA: TGTGCCAGTAGTATTTGGGACAGGCTCACAGATACGCAGTATTTT. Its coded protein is CASSIWDRLTDTQYF.